This TCR beta chain comes out of a study of CXCR3-negative and CXCR3-positive naive CD8 T cells (dated by TCRdb to the late 2010s). Background on the whole study: Roughly 140 million TRB reads were obtained in total, roughly 1.5 +/- 0.3 million reads per library. Diversity and physicochemical repertoire analyses covered roughly eleven donors pooled from two independent experiments. For the TRBV-TRBJ cluster analysis, the naive subsets came from about five donors, while the memory cells came from 3 donors. The research as a whole found: TRB CDR3s from CXCR3-positive naive cells showed higher hydrophobicity (lower Kidera factor 4), lower energy, and higher strength and volume indices than CXCR3-negative naive cells. Both naive subsets had comparably high repertoire diversity, while memory CD8+ T cells had much lower repertoire diversity. Similar TRBV-TRBJ usage was shown by naive CXCR3-negative and CXCR3-positive cells from the same donor, whereas distinct patterns were shown by memory cells. Freshly isolated PBMCs were used for most assays because CXCR3 expression went down partially after cryopreservation. Because surface CD5, which has been linked to self-reactivity in mice, was comparable between naive subsets, TCR interaction strength was also inferred from TRB CDR3 physicochemical properties.

Taken from cysteine to phenylalanine, the CDR3 has 13 residues. The entry carries no DNA sequence. In the germline V gene, CDR1 corresponds to KGHSH and CDR2 to LQKENI. Concerning this clonotype: Its antigen is currently not known.

Sequencing was performed on a NextSeq 550. The Human TCR Profiling Kit (MiLaboratory) was used to prepare UMI-labeled 5' RACE TRB cDNA libraries. cDNA synthesis used the entire amount of extracted RNA, and PCR amplification then used the entire amount of cDNA produced. Libraries were prepared in parallel with an identical number of PCR cycles. In the original analysis: About 53,000 +/- 10,000 unique UMI-labeled TRB cDNA molecules per library were extracted with MIGEC and MiXCR, with at least two reads per UMI required. An average of roughly 40,000 +/- 10,000 functional in-frame TRB CDR3 nucleotide clonotypes without stop codons was found per library. After downsampling to 5000 UMI-labeled TRB molecules per sample, diversity metrics, including normalized Shannon-Wiener and Chao1, were computed in VDJtools. VDJtools computed clonotype-size-weighted physicochemical properties of the central five CDR3 residues: interaction energy, strength, volume and Kidera factor 4. Following TCRdb reprocessing, every CDR3 protein sequence forms one entry, and DNA is not provided. The V and J calls follow TCRdb's processing rather than the paper's. The table for this sample shows approximately 89,000 distinct CDR3 sequences. 0.5% to 0.55% of the sample lies in the top ten.

For each CD8+ T cell subset, flow sorting was done in triplicate, and around 300,000 cells per subset went directly into RLT lysis buffer. Naive CD8+ T cells were defined stringently as CD45RO-CCR7+CD27+CD95- to exclude memory contaminants. Standard density gradient centrifugation was used to isolate peripheral blood mononuclear cells from buffy coats. Naive CXCR3-negative and CXCR3-positive CD8+ T cells were flow-sorted using a FACSAria III. Total RNA was extracted from sorted cells using an RNeasy Mini Kit. Sequencing input: naive CXCR3+ CD8+ T cells from blood. What this sample's cell subset or site label stands for: CD45RO-CCR7+CD27+CD95- naive CD8+ T cells expressing CXCR3 (TNR3+). This TCR came from a human donor in good health. Some clones in this sample may be carry-over from other donors' samples. The receptor chain draws on TRBV18 and TRBJ2-7; TCRdb indicates TRBD1, and absent DNA this call remains unverified. The CDR3 protein is CASAGGFSYEQYF.